This TCR beta chain was recovered during a study of cytomegalovirus exposure and HLA in healthy donors. Study findings and constraints: Later, TCR association rates were found to vary by HLA locus, highest for DRB1 and lowest for HLA-C.

The PCR ran on 60 Vbeta and 13 Jbeta primers. Here immunoSEQ multiplex PCR was the method, and the copy in TCRdb shows in-frame clones only, minus some. Altogether approximately 75,000 clones are present, about three quarters being singletons, with the ten largest covering over 0.95%. Each donor's status was that of a healthy bone marrow donor. This CDR3 contains 14 residues. CDR1 is SGHNT and CDR2 is YYREEE in the germline V gene (reference sequence). The ends lost 0 bases at V and 7 bases at J; junction bases unmatched: 3. Notes on this clone: Its antigen remains unknown.

The material sequenced was PBMCs. The rearrangement joins TRBV5-4 to TRBJ2-1; TRBD2 agrees at 8 bases. This TCR derives from a male donor in good health and CMV-seronegative. The DNA for the CDR3 is TGTGCCAGCAGCTTGGAGCGGGAGTGGAATGAGCAGTTCTTC. The encoded protein is CASSLEREWNEQFF.